These 31 T cell receptor beta chains originate from one sample sequenced in a study of early T cells in non-severe SARS-CoV-2 infection. MiXCR, applied by TCRdb to the 5' RACE reads, yields one record per CDR3 protein. The sample contains fewer than 30,000 distinct CDR3 sequences, less than 10% of which appear only once. Sequencing was done on a sample of whole blood. The receptor set was obtained from an adult who was a healthcare worker with PCR-confirmed SARS-CoV-2 infection or an uninfected control (not recorded which).

This clonotype was recorded many times. The chain is built from TRBV7-9 and TRBJ2-7, with D possibly TRBD2 on 6 matching bases. Per germline, CDR1 SEHNR and CDR2 FQNEAQ (reference sequence). The CDR3 is 15 amino acids. V lost 5 bases, J lost 0 bases, and 14 bases lay in between. Here the CDR3 DNA reads TGTGCCAGCAGCACCCATGGAGGGTTCTCCTACGAGCAGTACTTC. Translating gives CASSTHGGFSYEQYF.

By sample share, this clonotype is medium-sized (0.01 to 0.1%). This sequence joins TRBV19 and TRBJ2-2, with unresolved D. The germline gives CDR1 LNHDA, CDR2 SQIVND (reference sequence). The CDR3 length is 14 residues. Trimming took off 0 bases at V and 4 bases at J, with 6 bases between the two ends. The CDR3 DNA is TGTGCCAGTAGTATAGACGTCAGCACCGGGGAGCTGTTTTTT. It encodes CASSIDVSTGELFF.

This chain uses TRBV2 with TRBJ2-1, with 9 bases fitting TRBD2. Trimming at V came to 7 bases and at J to 7 bases, leaving 8 bases not matched to a gene. Germline CDR1 SNHLY, CDR2 FYNNEI. The CDR3 has 14 amino acids. CDR3 sequence reads: CASKPGLARNEQFF. CDR3 DNA: TGTGCCAGCAAGCCGGGACTAGCAAGAAATGAGCAGTTCTTC.

This clonotype was recorded at least ten times. The rearrangement uses TRBV4-1 and TRBJ2-2; 11 nucleotides agree with TRBD1. With 3 bases clipped from V and 2 bases from J, the junction kept 2 bases outside the gene matches. Germline V CDR1 and CDR2: MGHRA, YSYEKL. CDR3 length equals 16 residues. The CDR3 DNA sequence: TGCGCCAGCAGCCAGGGACAGGGGGTTAACACCGGGGAGCTGTTTTTT. It codes for CASSQGQGVNTGELFF.

This clonotype was seen a handful of times. This chain links TRBV20-1 with TRBJ2-7; D ambiguous. Germline V lookup: CDR1 DFQATT, CDR2 SNEGSKA (reference sequence). V lost 1 base and J lost 4, with 8 bases in between. This CDR3 spans 12 amino acids. DNA for the CDR3: TGCAGTGCTAGAGTGGCCCAATACGAGCAGTACTTC. This translates into CSARVAQYEQYF.

This clonotype occurred many times. The chain carries TRBV5-1 and TRBJ2-7; D is unclear. The V gene's germline CDR1 is SGHRS and CDR2 YFSETQ. Trimming took off 4 bases at V and 6 bases at J, with 8 bases between the two ends. This CDR3 contains 11 residues. The CDR3 DNA reads as TGCGCCAGCAGCCTCCTTTCCGAGCAGTACTTC. Protein: CASSLLSEQYF.

This clonotype was recorded at least ten times. V is TRBV28 and J is TRBJ2-1; maybe TRBD1 (5 bases). CDR1 and CDR2 from the germline V gene are MDHEN and SYDVKM. This CDR3 comprises 12 residues. V lost 7 bases and J 7 bases, leaving 11 bases between the germline ends. The DNA for the CDR3 is TGTGCCAGCACCGAACAGGAGAATGAGCAGTTCTTC. Protein product: CASTEQENEQFF.

This clonotype came up many times. The V and J genes are TRBV5-6 and TRBJ2-5; either TRBD1 or TRBD2 may fit D (5 bases each). CDR1 and CDR2 from the germline V gene are SGHDT and YYEEEE. Trimming pared 3 bases from V and 5 bases from J, leaving 14 bases between. The CDR3 has 14 residues. CDR3 sequence reads: CASSSPGTRETQYF. The CDR3 region has the DNA TGTGCCAGCAGCTCGCCAGGGACGCGCGAGACCCAGTACTTC. The full variable domain, rest sourced from reference TRBV5-6 and TRBJ2-5, is DAGVTQSPTHLIKTRGQQVTLRCSPKSGHDTVSWYQQALGQGPQFIFQYYEEEERQRGNFPDRFSGHQFPNYSSELNVNALLLGDSALYLCASSSPGTRETQYFGPGTRLLVL.

This clonotype qualifies as medium-sized. J is TRBJ2-5 and V is TRBV30; perhaps TRBD1 as D (5 bases). Germline loops: CDR1 GTSNPN, CDR2 SVGIG (reference sequence). Deletions cut 3 bases from V and 5 bases from J, with 16 bases between. This CDR3 is 14 amino acids long. CDR3 DNA sequence: TGTGCCTGGAGGTCTGCAGGGCAGGTGGAGACCCAGTACTTC. Translation gives CAWRSAGQVETQYF.

This clonotype occurred a few times. The gene calls are TRBV29-1 and TRBJ1-2; 7 nucleotides align to TRBD1. This CDR3 has 11 amino acids. After removal of 7 bases from V and 9 bases from J, the junction contained 8 bases not matched to a gene. From germline, CDR1 is SQVTM and CDR2 ANQGSEA. For the CDR3, the DNA is TGCAGCGGGGACAGTGGGGAAAGCTACACCTTC. It specifies CSGDSGESYTF.

This chain links TRBV28 with TRBJ2-5; D unresolved. Germline V gene sequence: CDR1 MDHEN, CDR2 SYDVKM. The ends were cut back, 5 bases at V and 4 bases at J, with 11 bases in the middle. There are 13 residues in the CDR3. The DNA of the CDR3 is TGTGCCAGCAGTAGTGGGAATATAGAGACCCAGTACTTC. Its protein product is CASSSGNIETQYF.

The genes are TRBV10-3 and TRBJ1-2; unclear D gene. Trimming removed 0 bases at V and 1 base at J, with 6 bases between. Germline CDR1 reads ENHRY; CDR2 reads SYGVKD. CDR3 length: 14 residues. The CDR3 nucleotides read TGTGCCATCAGTGAGTCGGGGAGTAACTATGGCTACACCTTC. Encoded protein: CAISESGSNYGYTF.

V is TRBV12-3 or TRBV12-4 and J is TRBJ2-1, with 8 bases lining up with TRBD2. This CDR3 is built from 15 residues. Trimming at V came to 3 bases and at J to 0 bases, leaving 1 base not matched to a gene. CDR3: CASSFSGVSYNEQFF. CDR3 nucleotides: TGTGCCAGCAGTTTTAGCGGGGTCTCCTACAATGAGCAGTTCTTC.

In its sample, this clonotype was seen many times. The rearrangement links TRBV18 to TRBJ1-4; 8 bases align to TRBD1. The germline CDR1 and CDR2 sequences are KGHSH and LQKENI. This CDR3 comprises 18 residues. The ends lost 0 bases at V and 8 bases at J; junction bases unmatched: 14. This CDR3 is CASSPPQGAPGIKEKLFF. DNA for the CDR3: TGTGCCAGCTCACCACCCCAGGGGGCACCGGGAATTAAGGAAAAACTGTTTTTT.

This chain joins TRBV7-9 and TRBJ2-1; 11 nucleotides line up with TRBD2. The CDR3 is made up of 18 amino acids. Losses at the gene ends were 2 bases for V and 1 base for J; bases not matched to a gene: 7. CDR1 and CDR2 from the germline V gene are SEHNR and FQNEAQ (reference sequence). The CDR3 DNA follows: TGTGCCAGCAGCTTACCACGTCGACTAGCGGGGTCCTACAATGAGCAGTTCTTC. Its translation: CASSLPRRLAGSYNEQFF.

This chain connects TRBV6-5 to TRBJ2-7; D is ambiguous. Between the trimmed V and J ends, which lost 8 bases and 5 bases, there was a span of 7 bases. The CDR3 loop spans 10 amino acids. Per the germline V gene, CDR1 is MNHEY and CDR2 is SVGAGI. The DNA of the CDR3 is TGTGCCAGCGGACGGGACGAGCAGTACTTC. This encodes CASGRDEQYF.

This rearrangement joins TRBV29-1 to TRBJ2-1; D is undetermined. The CDR3 sequence is 11 residues long. The V gene's germline CDR1 is SQVTM and CDR2 ANQGSEA. CDR3 loop: CIIHRYNEQFF. The CDR3 DNA reads TGCATCATCCATCGGTACAATGAGCAGTTCTTC.

The V call is TRBV29-1, the J call TRBJ1-6; D might be TRBD1 (5 bases). With 4 bases removed from V and 0 bases from J, the gap between germline ends came to 16 bases. The germline CDR1 and CDR2 sequences are SQVTM and ANQGSEA. This CDR3 has 17 residues. The CDR3, as DNA: TGCAGCGTTGTTTGGGGGACCGAAAGCTCCTATAATTCACCCCTCCACTTT. It specifies CSVVWGTESSYNSPLHF. Complete variable domain (other parts from reference TRBV29-1 and TRBJ1-6): SAVISQKPSRDICQRGTSLTIQCQVDSQVTMMFWYRQQPGQSLTLIATANQGSEATYESGFVIDKFPISRPNLTFSTLTVSNMSPEDSSIYLCSVVWGTESSYNSPLHFGNGTRLTVT.

This clonotype was counted at least ten times. The chain couples TRBV29-1 to TRBJ2-1; D tentatively fits TRBD1 or TRBD2 (6 bases each). The CDR3 extends over 13 amino acids. Germline V gives CDR1 SQVTM, CDR2 ANQGSEA. V was cut by 4 bases and J by 15 bases, with 22 bases left in between. DNA for the CDR3: TGCAGCGTTGCCGCGGCGACTAGTACGGGGGCGTTCTTC. This translates into CSVAAATSTGAFF.

This clonotype was seen more than once but under ten times. The rearrangement links TRBV19 to TRBJ2-1; D is unclear. The CDR3 loop spans 15 amino acids. Germline CDR1 LNHDA, CDR2 SQIVND (reference sequence). The germline V and J ends were trimmed by 3 bases and 0 bases, with 9 bases remaining between them. CDR3 coding DNA: TGTGCCAGTAGTATTGGGCCCAGCTCCTACAATGAGCAGTTCTTC. Protein product: CASSIGPSSYNEQFF.

The chain employs TRBV5-1 and TRBJ1-2, with 7 bases matching TRBD1. Germline loops: CDR1 SGHRS, CDR2 YFSETQ. V trimming: 4 bases; J trimming: 1 base; junction bases outside the gene matches: 7. The CDR3 totals 15 residues. The CDR3 here is CASSPLRGLNYGYTF. The CDR3 nucleotides read TGCGCCAGCAGCCCCTTGAGGGGGCTTAACTATGGCTACACCTTC.

This clonotype was observed a handful of times. CDR3 loop: CASSFSTVNTQYF. The CDR3 DNA follows: TGTGCCAGCAGCTTTAGTACTGTGAATACGCAGTATTTT. The chain combines TRBV7-3 with TRBJ2-3, with D uncertain. Germline V lookup: CDR1 SGHTA, CDR2 FQGTGA. The CDR3 loop spans 13 amino acids. Between the trimmed V and J ends, which lost 3 bases and 7 bases, there was a span of 11 bases. Full variable domain (remainder filled in from reference TRBV7-3 and TRBJ2-3): GAGVSQTPSNKVTEKGKYVELRCDPISGHTALYWYRQSLGQGPEFLIYFQGTGAADDSGLPNDRFFAVRPEGSVSTLKIQRTERGDSAVYLCASSFSTVNTQYFGPGTRLTVL.

By share, this clonotype counts as medium-sized. V usage is TRBV7-9 and J usage is TRBJ2-1, with D perhaps given as TRBD1 or TRBD2 (6 bases each). V dropped 5 bases and J dropped 8 bases, with 10 bases sitting between them. The CDR3 length is 12 residues. CDR1 and CDR2 from the germline V gene are SEHNR and FQNEAQ (reference sequence). CDR3 sequence (DNA): TGTGCCAGCAGCGCCGGGGGCGATGAGCAGTTCTTC. This codes for CASSAGGDEQFF.

Ten or more counts support this clonotype. The chain carries TRBV10-2 and TRBJ2-2; tentative D call: TRBD2 (6 bases). The V end lost 6 bases, the J end lost 7 bases, and 15 bases lay between the germline ends. Germline CDR1 and CDR2: WSHSY and SAAADI. The length of the CDR3 is 14 residues. CDR3 sequence: CASRLDRGGGELFF. The CDR3 bases are TGCGCCAGCAGATTGGACCGGGGAGGCGGGGAGCTGTTTTTT.

There are many counts of this clonotype. This rearrangement joins TRBV5-1 to TRBJ1-2; 10 bases are a match to TRBD1. The CDR3 runs to 16 residues. V was clipped by 5 bases and J by 4 bases; unmatched bases: 11. CDR1 and CDR2 from the germline V gene are SGHRS and YFSETQ. CDR3 region: CASRQTGGTTLYGYTF. The CDR3 coding sequence is TGCGCCAGCAGACAGACAGGGGGCACTACCCTCTATGGCTACACCTTC.

V and J are TRBV5-6 and TRBJ2-7; a possible D gene is TRBD1 (5 bases). This CDR3 region has 14 residues. Germline-derived CDR1 and CDR2 are SGHDT and YYEEEE. The germline V and J ends were trimmed by 3 bases and 2 bases, with 12 bases remaining between them. The CDR3 protein is CASSSPTETYEQYF. The CDR3 DNA reads TGTGCCAGCAGCTCCCCGACAGAAACCTACGAGCAGTACTTC.

This clonotype has ten or more counts. The V gene is TRBV6-2 or TRBV6-3, the J gene TRBJ1-1; D perhaps matches TRBD1 (6 bases). Germline V gene data show CDR1 as MNHEY and CDR2 as SVGEGT. The V end lost 7 bases, the J end lost 0 bases, and 18 bases lay between the germline ends. CDR3 length: 16 residues. CDR3 nucleotide sequence: TGTGCCAGCACCCCAACCCCGACAGGTTTGAACACTGAAGCTTTCTTT. This translates into CASTPTPTGLNTEAFF.

This clonotype was found a few times. The chain links TRBV20-1 to TRBJ2-5, with TRBD1 matching 9 bases. Germline values: CDR1 DFQATT, CDR2 SNEGSKA (reference sequence). V shed 2 bases and J 2 bases; nucleotides not matched to a gene: 12. This CDR3 has 17 residues. This CDR3 reads CSARPYRGLGVQETQYF. CDR3 sequence (DNA): TGCAGTGCTAGACCCTACAGGGGGCTCGGTGTACAAGAGACCCAGTACTTC.

This clonotype was counted ten times or more. This chain joins TRBV7-6 and TRBJ1-5; D is perhaps TRBD1 (5 bases). V was trimmed by 3 bases and J by 5 bases, leaving 8 bases between them. In germline, CDR1 is SGHVS, CDR2 FNYEAQ. The CDR3 loop spans 13 amino acids. CDR3: CASSFSGDQPQHF. The CDR3 DNA reads TGTGCCAGCAGCTTCTCGGGGGATCAGCCCCAGCATTTT.

This clonotype has ten or more counts. V gene TRBV20-1 combines with J gene TRBJ2-5; a possible D gene is TRBD2 (5 bases). V was cut by 3 bases and J by 2 bases, with 13 bases left in between. The CDR3 sequence is 14 residues long. Per the germline V gene, CDR1 is DFQATT and CDR2 is SNEGSKA (reference sequence). Here the CDR3 DNA reads TGCAGTGCTAGGATGGCGGGTCGGCAAGAGACCCAGTACTTC. Its protein is CSARMAGRQETQYF.

This clonotype was seen repeatedly, ten times or more. This chain joins TRBV12-3 or TRBV12-4 and TRBJ1-2, with 7 bases matching TRBD1. The CDR3 consists of 16 residues. The J segment lost 2 bases and the V segment lost 3 bases, leaving 9 bases of the junction unmatched. CDR3 region: CASSFSRGQQNYGYTF. CDR3 coding DNA: TGTGCCAGCAGTTTCTCTAGGGGACAGCAAAACTATGGCTACACCTTC.